The rows below give T cell receptor beta chains drawn from one sample of a study of blood T cells in healthy people across ages. TCRdb re-called the 5' RACE reads with MiXCR, one entry per CDR3 protein. Counted here are around 1,500,000 distinct CDR3 sequences, about 40% occurring once; the ten biggest clones make up 7% to 9%. Sequencing was performed on blood. These receptors were collected from a woman under 30 in good health. CDR3s include the opening cysteine and the closing phenylalanine or tryptophan. Fields, in order: J gene, V gene, clone size, D gene, CDR3 protein, CDR3 DNA. D genes are given only for firm matches. Clone size, where shown, is once, few, many, or a class for clones that have expanded.

j_gene: TRBJ1-5; v_gene: TRBV3-1; abundance: once; d_gene: .; CDR3aa: CASSQVRGDSNQPQHF; CDR3nt: TGTGCCAGCAGCCAAGTTAGAGGGGATAGCAATCAGCCCCAGCATTTT
j_gene: TRBJ2-5; v_gene: TRBV7-9; abundance: once; d_gene: TRBD2; CDR3aa: CASSPRDLAGYDETQYF; CDR3nt: TGTGCCAGCAGCCCCCGCGATCTAGCGGGATATGATGAGACCCAGTACTTC
j_gene: TRBJ2-3; v_gene: TRBV7-2; abundance: .; d_gene: TRBD2; CDR3aa: CASRSSGSRPDTQYF; CDR3nt: TGTGCCAGCCGGTCCAGCGGGAGTAGGCCAGATACGCAGTATTTT
j_gene: TRBJ2-1; v_gene: TRBV20-1; abundance: .; d_gene: TRBD2; CDR3aa: CSASGLAGGREQFF; CDR3nt: TGCAGTGCTTCGGGACTAGCGGGAGGTCGTGAGCAGTTCTTC
j_gene: TRBJ1-6; v_gene: TRBV3-1; abundance: few; d_gene: .; CDR3aa: CASSVQINSPLHF; CDR3nt: TGTGCCAGCAGCGTACAGATTAATTCACCCCTCCACTTT
j_gene: TRBJ2-3; v_gene: TRBV5-1; abundance: .; d_gene: .; CDR3aa: CASSERDTSTDTQYF; CDR3nt: TGCGCCAGCAGCGAGCGGGACACCAGCACAGATACGCAGTATTTT
j_gene: TRBJ2-6; v_gene: TRBV6-1; abundance: many; d_gene: TRBD2; CDR3aa: CASKGLAGGLSSGANVLTF; CDR3nt: TGTGCCAGCAAGGGACTAGCGGGGGGCCTTTCCTCTGGGGCCAACGTCCTGACTTTC
j_gene: TRBJ1-4; v_gene: TRBV6-6; abundance: few; d_gene: .; CDR3aa: CASRASRGTTNEKLFF; CDR3nt: TGTGCCAGCAGGGCCTCTAGGGGAACAACTAATGAAAAACTGTTTTTT
j_gene: TRBJ1-1; v_gene: TRBV7-9; abundance: few; d_gene: .; CDR3aa: CASSLRQALHTEAFF; CDR3nt: TGTGCCAGCAGCTTAAGACAGGCTCTGCACACTGAAGCTTTCTTT
j_gene: TRBJ1-1; v_gene: TRBV5-5; abundance: few; d_gene: .; CDR3aa: CASSFLVGNTEVFF; CDR3nt: TGTGCCAGCAGCTTCTTAGTGGGGAACACTGAAGTTTTCTTT
j_gene: TRBJ2-1; v_gene: TRBV2; abundance: .; d_gene: TRBD2; CDR3aa: CASRVIGSGRIDNEQFF; CDR3nt: TGTGCCAGCCGGGTGATCGGGAGCGGGAGAATTGACAATGAGCAGTTCTTC
j_gene: TRBJ1-2; v_gene: TRBV6-4; abundance: many; d_gene: TRBD1; CDR3aa: CASSDTPQGLDGYTF; CDR3nt: TGTGCCAGCAGTGACACGCCACAGGGGTTGGATGGCTACACCTTC
j_gene: TRBJ2-1; v_gene: TRBV6-5; abundance: .; d_gene: .; CDR3aa: CASSHSTADNEQFF; CDR3nt: TGTGCCAGCAGTCACTCGACAGCCGACAATGAGCAGTTCTTC
j_gene: TRBJ2-6; v_gene: TRBV29-1; abundance: .; d_gene: .; CDR3aa: CSVEVAGANVLTF; CDR3nt: TGCAGCGTCGAGGTAGCTGGGGCCAACGTCCTGACTTTC